The 9 T cell receptor beta chains below were found in one sample sequenced in a study of cytomegalovirus exposure and HLA in healthy donors. The PCR had 60 Vbeta and 13 Jbeta primers. Using immunoSEQ multiplex PCR, the repertoire was profiled, and TCRdb retains in-frame clones only, with some absent. Of about 170,000 clones listed, 80% to 85% are singletons. The sequencing sample was made of PBMCs. The receptors stem from a male donor in good health and CMV-seronegative.

The chain has TRBV29-1 and TRBJ1-2; 10 nucleotides line up with TRBD1. There are 13 residues in the CDR3. CDR1 SQVTM and CDR2 ANQGSEA come from the germline V gene. V trimming: 4 bases; J trimming: 2 bases; junction bases outside the gene matches: 1. CDR3 sequence (DNA): TGCAGCGTTGGGACAGGGGGGAACTATGGCTACACCTTC. This codes for CSVGTGGNYGYTF.

The rearrangement uses TRBV7-8 and TRBJ1-4, with D possibly matching TRBD1 (5 bases). Germline CDR1 is SGHVS and CDR2 is FQNEAQ. The ends were cut back, 4 bases at V and 7 bases at J, with 13 bases in the middle. The CDR3 covers 14 residues. CDR3 protein: CASSWGLRGEKLFF. The CDR3 region has the DNA TGTGCCAGCAGCTGGGGACTGCGTGGTGAAAAACTGTTTTTT.

The chain links TRBV7-2 to TRBJ2-3; D is possibly TRBD2 (6 bases). This CDR3 region has 14 residues. The ends were cut back, 1 base at V and 4 bases at J, with 9 bases in the middle. Germline V gene lookup returns CDR1 SGHTA and CDR2 FQGNSA. The CDR3 is CASSLGASADTQYF. CDR3 sequence (DNA): TGTGCCAGCAGCTTAGGAGCTAGCGCAGATACGCAGTATTTT.

The chain couples TRBV11-3 to TRBJ2-2; D is unresolved. CDR3 length: 14 amino acids. Germline V gene sequence: CDR1 SGHNT, CDR2 YENEEA. Trimming removed 5 bases at V and 1 base at J, with 8 bases between. Written as DNA, the CDR3 is TGTGCCAGCAGCCCCCAGTGGAACACCGGGGAGCTGTTTTTT. Amino acids: CASSPQWNTGELFF.

On this clone itself: Other DNA sequences of this sample code for an identical CDR3. This chain links TRBV18 with TRBJ1-1; 7 bases line up with TRBD1. J lost 1 base, V lost 7 bases, and 3 bases had no gene match. The V gene's germline CDR1 is KGHSH and CDR2 LQKENI. The CDR3 is 13 residues long. CDR3 nucleotides: TGTGCCAGCTTGGGACAGACGAACACTGAAGCTTTCTTT. This translates into CASLGQTNTEAFF.

This clone came up a few times. The rearrangement joins TRBV4-3 to TRBJ1-2, with 7 bases fitting TRBD1. The ends lost 0 bases at V and 3 bases at J; junction bases unmatched: 7. Germline CDR1 is LGHNA and CDR2 is YSLEER. CDR3 length: 16 residues. This chain's CDR3 is CASSQDLTGAHYGYTF. In DNA, the CDR3 is TGCGCCAGCAGCCAAGATTTAACAGGGGCTCACTATGGCTACACCTTC.

The chain couples TRBV7-2 to TRBJ2-6; a possible D gene is TRBD2 (5 bases). The length of the CDR3 is 17 residues. V lost 0 bases and J lost 0, with 9 bases in between. Germline V CDR1 and CDR2: SGHTA, FQGNSA. This chain's CDR3 is CASSLAAAHSGANVLTF. The CDR3 nucleotides are TGTGCCAGCAGCTTAGCAGCGGCTCACTCTGGGGCCAACGTCCTGACTTTC.

The chain links TRBV7-2 to TRBJ1-5, with D maybe TRBD1 (6 bases). Looked up from germline, CDR1 is SGHTA and CDR2 is FQGNSA. The CDR3 is 17 amino acids. Trimming took 1 base from V and 11 from J, leaving 24 bases between them. The CDR3 spells CASSLDHAGAFVRSQHF. CDR3 in DNA: TGTGCCAGCAGCTTAGATCACGCAGGGGCGTTTGTTCGGTCCCAGCATTTT.

The chain combines TRBV7-9 with TRBJ1-2, with 9 nucleotides matching TRBD1. This CDR3 is built from 17 residues. From germline, CDR1 is SEHNR and CDR2 FQNEAQ (reference sequence). Trimming at V came to 6 bases and at J to 3 bases, leaving 14 bases not matched to a gene. The DNA of the CDR3 is TGTGCCAGCAGACCGATAACAACCGGGACAGGGTACTATGGCTACACCTTC. It specifies CASRPITTGTGYYGYTF.